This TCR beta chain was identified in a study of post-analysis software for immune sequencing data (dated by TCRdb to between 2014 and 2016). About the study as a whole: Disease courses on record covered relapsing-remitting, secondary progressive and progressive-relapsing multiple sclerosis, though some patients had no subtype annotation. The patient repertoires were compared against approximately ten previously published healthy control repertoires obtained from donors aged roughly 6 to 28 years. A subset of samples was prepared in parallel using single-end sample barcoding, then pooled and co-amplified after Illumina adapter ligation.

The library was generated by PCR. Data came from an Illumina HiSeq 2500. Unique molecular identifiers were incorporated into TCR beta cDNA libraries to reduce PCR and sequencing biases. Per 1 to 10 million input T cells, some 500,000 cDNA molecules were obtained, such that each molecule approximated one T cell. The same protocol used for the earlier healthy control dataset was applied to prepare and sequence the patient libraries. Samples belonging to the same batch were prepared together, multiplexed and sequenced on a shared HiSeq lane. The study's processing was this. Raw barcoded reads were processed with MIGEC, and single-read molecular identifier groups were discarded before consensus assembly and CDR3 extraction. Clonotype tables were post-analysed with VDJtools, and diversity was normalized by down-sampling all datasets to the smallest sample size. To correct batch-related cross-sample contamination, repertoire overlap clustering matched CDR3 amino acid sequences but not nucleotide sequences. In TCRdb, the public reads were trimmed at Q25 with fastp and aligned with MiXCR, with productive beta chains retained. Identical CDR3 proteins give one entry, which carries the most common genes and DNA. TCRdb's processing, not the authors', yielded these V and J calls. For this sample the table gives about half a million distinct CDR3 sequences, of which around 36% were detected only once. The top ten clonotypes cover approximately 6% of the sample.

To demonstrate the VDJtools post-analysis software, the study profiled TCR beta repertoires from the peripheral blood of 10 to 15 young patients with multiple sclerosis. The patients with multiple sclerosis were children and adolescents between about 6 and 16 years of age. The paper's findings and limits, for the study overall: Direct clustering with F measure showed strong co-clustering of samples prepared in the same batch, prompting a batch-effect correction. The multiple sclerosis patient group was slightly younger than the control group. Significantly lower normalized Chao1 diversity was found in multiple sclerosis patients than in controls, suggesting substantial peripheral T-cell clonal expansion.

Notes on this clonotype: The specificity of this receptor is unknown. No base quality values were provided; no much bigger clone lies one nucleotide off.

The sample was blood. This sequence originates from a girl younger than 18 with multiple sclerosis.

The nucleotide sequence is TGCAGTGCTAGAGATGGGACACCACAAAATGAGCAGCCCCAGCATTTT. This encodes CSARDGTPQNEQPQHF. Recombination joined TRBV20-1 with TRBJ1-5; a weak D assignment points to TRBD1 (6 bases agree). Inclusive of the bounding cysteine and phenylalanine, the CDR3 is 16 residues long. CDR3 DNA only is kept here, 48 bases in frame from base 1. V is pared back by 0 bases and J by 7 bases, with 19 bases lying between the germline termini. The germline V gene (reference sequence) supplies CDR1 DFQATT and CDR2 SNEGSKA.